The present T cell receptor beta chain was sequenced within a study of T cell responses to AZD1222 COVID-19 vaccine. Study findings and constraints: Vaccine-associated CD4 TCRs spanned spike, dominant at 160-218 and 743-854. After the peak T cell response, and only then, were repertoires sampled.

V was clipped by 2 bases and J by 2 bases, with 0 bases between them. Germline lookup yields CDR1 MNHEY and CDR2 SVGEGT. This CDR3 is built from 12 residues. Sequencing used immunoSEQ multiplex PCR; TCRdb keeps in-frame clones, though not all of them. The table has 99,000 or so clones, more than 75% seen once; the top ten hold about 9.1%. About this clone itself: Its antigen is unknown.

The TCR was taken from an adult in good health. This chain links TRBV6-2 or TRBV6-3 with TRBJ2-2; D gene ambiguous. Source: peripheral blood, taken on day 0 of AZD1222 vaccination. In DNA form, the CDR3 reads TGTGCCAGCAGTTACAACACCGGGGAGCTGTTTTTT. Protein: CASSYNTGELFF.